The next 5 T cell receptor beta chains were all read from a single sample in a study of PD-1 blockade in classical Hodgkin lymphoma. Time point noted: cycle 4 day 1 (C4D1), after less than 7 weeks of nivolumab. There was relapse after autologous stem cell transplantation in every patient, and there was variation in brentuximab vedotin exposure. Sequencing used immunoSEQ multiplex PCR; TCRdb keeps in-frame clones, though not all of them. The sample yields 43,000 or so clones, 78% seen once. The sample consisted of peripheral blood mononuclear cells (PBMCs), taken before the fourth cycle of nivolumab. These receptors all come from a human donor with classical Hodgkin lymphoma.

This chain links TRBV13 with TRBJ2-5, with D hard to call. Per the germline V gene, CDR1 is PRHDT and CDR2 is FYEKMQ (reference sequence). This CDR3 contains 12 residues. V was shortened by 6 bases and J by 4 bases, with 9 bases between the two germline ends. The CDR3 spells CASSFQGETQYF. For the CDR3, the DNA is TGTGCCAGCAGTTTTCAAGGAGAGACCCAGTACTTC.

This chain joins TRBV27 and TRBJ1-1, with D perhaps TRBD1 (6 bases). V shed 0 bases and J shed 6 bases, with 14 bases lying between them. The CDR3 is 15 residues long. The V gene's germline CDR1 is MNHEY and CDR2 SMNVEV (reference sequence). The CDR3: CASSLSSTGISEAFF. The CDR3 DNA reads TGTGCCAGCAGTTTATCGAGCACAGGGATATCTGAAGCTTTCTTT.

Of note for this clone: A read error may produce the germline difference seen at one junction end. The chain recombines TRBV7-7 with TRBJ2-5; D unresolved. The CDR3 has 14 residues. CDR1 and CDR2 from the germline V gene are SSHAT and FNYEAQ (reference sequence). This CDR3 is CASSKDRMMETQYF. DNA for the CDR3: TGTGCTAGCAGCAAGGACCGTATGATGGAGACCCAGTACTTC.

V is TRBV9 and J is TRBJ1-2, with D tentatively TRBD1 (6 bases). Trimming left V 3 bases short and J 2 bases short, with 11 bases between. Per the germline V gene, CDR1 is SGDLS and CDR2 is YYNGEE. The CDR3 runs 14 residues. This chain's CDR3 is CASSEGHTNYGYTF. CDR3 coding DNA: TGTGCCAGCAGCGAGGGACATACGAACTATGGCTACACCTTC. The whole variable domain, remainder taken from reference TRBV9 and TRBJ1-2, is DSGVTQTPKHLITATGQRVTLRCSPRSGDLSVYWYQQSLDQGLQFLIQYYNGEERAKGNILERFSAQQFPDLHSELNLSSLELGDSALYFCASSEGHTNYGYTFGSGTRLTVV.

This chain uses TRBV6-5 with TRBJ2-1; D gene ambiguous. CDR1 is MNHEY and CDR2 is SVGAGI in the germline V gene. V lost 0 bases and J lost 9, with 18 bases in between. This CDR3 has 16 residues. The DNA for the CDR3 is TGTGCCAGCAGTTACTCGGTCGGACCATGGAATAGTGAGCAGTTCTTC. The encoded protein is CASSYSVGPWNSEQFF.